What follows are 32 T cell receptor beta chains derived from one specimen sequenced in a study of blood T cell repertoires in COVID-19. The assay was immunoSEQ multiplex PCR, and TCRdb's table has in-frame clones only and misses some. Of approximately 78,000 clones listed, roughly 92% were seen once; the top ten hold 2.5% to 3%. Sequenced material: peripheral blood. The receptors derive from a man aged 50 to 59 with COVID-19, enrolled during active disease.

The chain is built from TRBV6-4 and TRBJ2-7; TRBD1 is a possible D gene (5 bases). Germline values: CDR1 MRHNA, CDR2 SNTAGT. This CDR3 spans 15 amino acids. V lost 2 bases and J 5 bases, leaving 16 bases between the germline ends. The CDR3 protein is CASSDGALNGHEQYV. Here the CDR3 DNA reads TGTGCCAGCAGTGACGGGGCCCTCAACGGGCACGAGCAGTACGTC.

This clone has a single count. The chain links TRBV5-1 to TRBJ2-2; no clear D gene. Trimming took off 0 bases at V and 5 bases at J, with 8 bases between the two ends. Germline V gives CDR1 SGHRS, CDR2 YFSETQ. This CDR3 spans 14 amino acids. CDR3 sequence: CASSLGVWTGELFF. The CDR3 coding sequence is TGCGCCAGCAGCTTGGGAGTTTGGACCGGGGAGCTGTTTTTT.

The chain employs TRBV2 and TRBJ2-6; a possible D gene is TRBD2 (6 bases). V lost 7 bases and J 0 bases, leaving 10 bases between the germline ends. The CDR3 totals 15 residues. Looked up from germline, CDR1 is SNHLY and CDR2 is FYNNEI. CDR3 nucleotide sequence: TGTGCCAGCACCACGGGGGACTCTGGGGCCAACGTCCTGACTTTC. The encoded protein is CASTTGDSGANVLTF.

In its sample, this clone was seen once. V is TRBV19 and J is TRBJ2-1; 14 bases line up with TRBD2. V lost 6 bases and J lost 7; bases outside the gene matches: 5. CDR1 is LNHDA and CDR2 is SQIVND in the germline V gene (reference sequence). The CDR3 is made up of 15 amino acids. In DNA, the CDR3 is TGTGCCAGTAGCGGGACTAGCGGGAGTTTAAATGAGCAGTTCTTC. Translating gives CASSGTSGSLNEQFF.

The rearrangement joins TRBV29-1 to TRBJ1-2; TRBD1 agrees at 7 bases. The CDR3 covers 13 residues. Germline V gene lookup returns CDR1 SQVTM and CDR2 ANQGSEA. Trimming cost V 4 bases and J 2 bases; bases outside gene matches: 4. CDR3 loop: CSVGDRGNYGYTF. The DNA for the CDR3 is TGCAGCGTTGGGGACAGAGGCAACTATGGCTACACCTTC.

Turning to this clone: The sample has other DNA sequences that encode this CDR3 too. The chain recombines TRBV24-1 with TRBJ2-5; 9 nucleotides match TRBD1. The ends lost 6 bases at V and 5 bases at J; junction bases unmatched: 3. This CDR3 spans 13 amino acids. Looked up from germline, CDR1 is KGHDR and CDR2 is SFDVKD. This chain's CDR3 is CATSTGGEETQYF. For the CDR3, the DNA is TGTGCCACCAGTACAGGGGGCGAGGAGACCCAGTACTTC.

The chain is built from TRBV15 and TRBJ1-4; D call uncertain. CDR3 length: 14 residues. V lost 1 base and J lost 6, with 9 bases in between. Germline V gene sequence: CDR1 LNHNV, CDR2 YYDKDF (reference sequence). The CDR3 region has the DNA TGTGCCACCAGCAGAGGAGGAGATGATGAAAAACTGTTTTTT. Translating it yields CATSRGGDDEKLFF. The entire variable domain, with the rest obtained from reference TRBV15 and TRBJ1-4, is as follows: DAMVIQNPRYQVTQFGKPVTLSCSQTLNHNVMYWYQQKSSQAPKLLFHYYDKDFNNEADTPDNFQSRRPNTSFCFLDIRSPGLGDTAMYLCATSRGGDDEKLFFGSGTQLSVL.

The chain is built from TRBV6-5 and TRBJ1-2; D remains ambiguous. V was cut by 6 bases and J by 8 bases, with 13 bases left in between. Per germline, CDR1 MNHEY and CDR2 SVGAGI. The CDR3 loop spans 12 amino acids. CDR3 loop: CASRDGNLGYTF. The DNA for the CDR3 is TGTGCCAGCAGGGACGGGAACTTGGGCTACACCTTC.

This clone appeared a single time. The chain couples TRBV12-3 or TRBV12-4 to TRBJ1-2; D is uncertain. Trimming left V 1 base short and J 7 bases short, with 7 bases between. There are 12 residues in the CDR3. The CDR3 nucleotides are TGTGCCAGCAGTTTAGGAGGGTTTGGCTACACCTTC. This gives the protein CASSLGGFGYTF.

The V gene is TRBV6-2 or TRBV6-3, the J gene TRBJ2-3, with 11 nucleotides matching TRBD1. The CDR3 totals 18 residues. Losses at the gene ends were 6 bases for V and 3 bases for J; bases not matched to a gene: 14. CDR1 is MNHEY, CDR2 SVGEGT, per germline. CDR3 nucleotides: TGTGCCAGCAGCTTTCCTCTCACCGGGACAGGGGGAACAGATACGCAGTATTTT. It translates to CASSFPLTGTGGTDTQYF.

The V gene is TRBV29-1, the J gene TRBJ2-5; unclear D gene. Germline values: CDR1 SQVTM, CDR2 ANQGSEA. The CDR3 extends over 13 amino acids. With 4 bases removed from V and 4 bases from J, the gap between germline ends came to 13 bases. The DNA of the CDR3 is TGCAGCGTTGTAAAAAGTAACGGAGAGACCCAGTACTTC. Residues: CSVVKSNGETQYF.

This chain uses TRBV7-9 with TRBJ2-4; 7 bases line up with TRBD2. Germline values: CDR1 SEHNR, CDR2 FQNEAQ (reference sequence). CDR3 length equals 12 residues. The trim removed 4 bases at V and 8 bases at J, leaving 2 bases unmatched. For the CDR3, the DNA is TGTGCCAGCAGCTCCCGGGAGGACATTCAGTACTTC. Protein sequence: CASSSREDIQYF.

V and J are TRBV12-1 and TRBJ2-3; whether TRBD2, the table's D call, matches the DNA was not checked. TRBV12-1 is a listed pseudogene. The CDR3 is made up of 19 amino acids. The CDR3 loop is CASRFLRRTSGTRTDTQYF. CDR3 coding DNA: TGTGCCAGCAGATTCCTGCGGAGGACTAGCGGGACCCGCACAGATACGCAGTATTTT.

The table lists this clone with a count of one. The chain carries TRBV28 and TRBJ2-3, with TRBD2 as a possible D gene (6 bases). The CDR3 is 16 amino acids. Trimming left V 4 bases short and J 4 bases short, with 18 bases between. CDR1 and CDR2 from the germline V gene are MDHEN and SYDVKM. This CDR3 reads CASSSHGTAGPDTQYF. DNA of the CDR3: TGTGCCAGCAGTTCCCACGGGACTGCGGGGCCAGATACGCAGTATTTT.

J is TRBJ1-2 and V is TRBV28; 8 bases are shared with TRBD1. V was pared by 6 bases and J by 1 base, with 7 bases of the junction left unmatched. Germline-derived CDR1 and CDR2 are MDHEN and SYDVKM. This CDR3 comprises 15 residues. The CDR3 bases are TGTGCCAGCAGCCCCGGGGACAGGTTTAACTATGGCTACACCTTC. This codes for CASSPGDRFNYGYTF.

The genes are TRBV4-1 and TRBJ1-4; D ambiguous. Per the germline V gene, CDR1 is MGHRA and CDR2 is YSYEKL. V lost 5 bases to trimming and J lost 8 bases, with 12 bases between them. This CDR3 has 13 residues. CDR3 in DNA: TGCGCCAGCAGCTTACTAGATGGGGAAAAACTGTTTTTT. Its protein is CASSLLDGEKLFF.

V usage is TRBV6-4 and J usage is TRBJ2-7; D may be TRBD2 (6 bases). Germline values: CDR1 MRHNA, CDR2 SNTAGT. Trimming stripped 0 bases from V and 5 bases from J, with 14 bases between. This CDR3 is built from 15 residues. CDR3 protein: CASSDSAGSDDEQYF. DNA of the CDR3: TGTGCCAGCAGTGACTCGGCGGGGAGTGACGACGAGCAGTACTTC.

This clone was seen more than once but under ten times. The chain is built from TRBV9 and TRBJ2-2, with D perhaps matching TRBD1 (5 bases). Deletions cut 0 bases from V and 7 bases from J, with 7 bases between. Per germline, CDR1 SGDLS and CDR2 YYNGEE. The CDR3 runs 13 residues. CDR3 protein: CASSVAGYGELFF. The CDR3 nucleotides are TGTGCCAGCAGCGTAGCAGGGTACGGGGAGCTGTTTTTT.

V gene TRBV6-6 combines with J gene TRBJ1-2, with 10 bases matching TRBD1. Germline assignment: CDR1 MNHNY and CDR2 SVGAGI (reference sequence). The V gene end was trimmed by 6 bases and the J gene end by 4 bases; junction bases not matched to a gene: 5. The CDR3 has 14 residues. The DNA for the CDR3 is TGTGCCAGCAGGTCGACAGGGGGCGCCTATGGCTACACCTTC. As protein: CASRSTGGAYGYTF.

The J gene is TRBJ1-2, the V gene TRBV28; D not certain. V was pared by 6 bases and J by 2 bases, with 4 bases between. This CDR3 is built from 11 residues. The germline gives CDR1 MDHEN, CDR2 SYDVKM. The CDR3 DNA reads as TGTGCCAGCAGCTCGAACTATGGCTACACCTTC. Translated: CASSSNYGYTF.

V is TRBV19 and J is TRBJ2-6, with D perhaps TRBD1 (5 bases). V dropped 3 bases and J dropped 4 bases, with 13 bases sitting between them. This CDR3 comprises 16 residues. The germline CDR1 and CDR2 sequences are LNHDA and SQIVND (reference sequence). CDR3 residues: CASSIRKGSGANVLTF. The CDR3 DNA reads TGTGCCAGTAGTATTCGTAAGGGGTCCGGGGCCAACGTCCTGACTTTC.

The chain uses TRBV20-1 and TRBJ2-5; TRBD2 agrees at 8 bases. The V segment lost 3 bases and the J segment 4 bases; nucleotides outside the gene matches: 10. Per the germline V gene, CDR1 is DFQATT and CDR2 is SNEGSKA (reference sequence). The length of the CDR3 is 15 residues. In DNA form, the CDR3 reads TGCAGTGCTAGTCCCACTGGGCTAGCGGGAGAGACCCAGTACTTC. Translated: CSASPTGLAGETQYF.

This clone was seen more than once but under ten times. The V and J genes are TRBV29-1 and TRBJ1-1; 7 nucleotides agree with TRBD1. J gave up 3 bases and V 7 bases, and 8 bases lay outside the gene matches. This CDR3 region has 13 residues. Germline assignment: CDR1 SQVTM and CDR2 ANQGSEA. CDR3 coding DNA: TGCAGCGGTAGACAGGGTAGGGACACTGAAGCTTTCTTT. It translates to CSGRQGRDTEAFF.

The J gene is TRBJ1-6, the V gene TRBV30; D is ambiguous. Germline V CDR1 and CDR2: GTSNPN, SVGIG (reference sequence). The V end lost 3 bases, the J end lost 7 bases, and 10 bases lay between the germline ends. The CDR3 is made up of 13 amino acids. The CDR3, as DNA: TGTGCCTGGAGCCGGGGTCCAAATTCACCCCTCCACTTT. This translates into CAWSRGPNSPLHF.

The rearrangement joins TRBV19 to TRBJ2-7; D may be TRBD2 (6 bases). The CDR3 totals 14 residues. The V gene's germline CDR1 is LNHDA and CDR2 SQIVND (reference sequence). Trimming took 4 bases from V and 3 from J, leaving 13 bases between them. CDR3 in DNA: TGTGCCAGTAGTAATTCGGGGGAGGACTACGAGCAGTACTTC. Amino acids: CASSNSGEDYEQYF.

A note on this clone: One end of the junction fails to match germline, which may point to a read error. V is TRBV7-3 and J is TRBJ2-2, with 11 nucleotides matching TRBD2. This CDR3 is built from 17 residues. The germline V gene encodes CDR1 SGHTA and CDR2 FQGTGA. In DNA, the CDR3 is TGTGCCAGCAGCGTAACCGGGACTAGCGGTCCTTCCGGGGAGCTGTTTTTT. Amino acid sequence: CASSVTGTSGPSGELFF.

CDR3 DNA sequence: TGTGCCAGCAGTTTTCAGGTAGATACGCAGTATTTT. It specifies CASSFQVDTQYF. V gene TRBV12-3 or TRBV12-4 combines with J gene TRBJ2-3; D remains ambiguous. CDR3 length equals 12 residues. Trimming removed 3 bases at V and 5 bases at J, with 6 bases between.

The chain couples TRBV6-6 to TRBJ2-2; D gene unclear. This CDR3 spans 15 amino acids. Germline V CDR1 and CDR2: MNHNY, SVGAGI (reference sequence). V was pared by 2 bases and J by 4 bases, with 11 bases between. The DNA for the CDR3 is TGTGCCAGCAGTTACACCCGACCGGGCACCGGGGAGCTGTTTTTT. It encodes CASSYTRPGTGELFF.

The V call is TRBV11-1, the J call TRBJ2-1, with 10 bases identical to TRBD2. The junction had 6 bases not matched to a gene; V was cut back by 1 base and J by 9 bases. Germline-derived CDR1 and CDR2 are SGHAT and FQDESV (reference sequence). The CDR3 has 15 residues. CDR3 sequence reads: CASSLVASGSGEQFF. DNA of the CDR3: TGTGCCAGCAGCTTAGTGGCTAGCGGGAGTGGTGAGCAGTTCTTC.

V and J are TRBV19 and TRBJ2-7; 7 bases line up with TRBD2. Trimming removed 3 bases from V and 6 bases from J; junction bases left unmatched: 5. Germline V gene sequence: CDR1 LNHDA, CDR2 SQIVND (reference sequence). The CDR3 has 13 residues. Here the CDR3 DNA reads TGTGCCAGTAGTATTCAGGGAGGGAGCGAGCAGTACGTC. Residues: CASSIQGGSEQYV.

The V gene is TRBV5-1, the J gene TRBJ2-1, with 8 bases matching TRBD2. Germline-derived CDR1 and CDR2 are SGHRS and YFSETQ. V lost 0 bases to trimming and J lost 6 bases; unmatched junction nucleotides: 14. The CDR3 loop spans 18 amino acids. CDR3 protein: CASSLAISRAGDSNEQFF. The CDR3 coding sequence is TGCGCCAGCAGCTTGGCCATATCAAGAGCGGGAGATTCCAATGAGCAGTTCTTC.

The V and J genes are TRBV25-1 and TRBJ2-2; 9 bases are shared with TRBD1. The germline gives CDR1 MGHDK, CDR2 SYGVNS. This CDR3 is 16 amino acids long. Trimming removed 1 base from V and 4 bases from J; junction bases left unmatched: 4. The CDR3 nucleotides are TGTGCCAGCAGTGAATTACCGACAGGGGGCACCGGGGAGCTGTTTTTT. Translation: CASSELPTGGTGELFF.